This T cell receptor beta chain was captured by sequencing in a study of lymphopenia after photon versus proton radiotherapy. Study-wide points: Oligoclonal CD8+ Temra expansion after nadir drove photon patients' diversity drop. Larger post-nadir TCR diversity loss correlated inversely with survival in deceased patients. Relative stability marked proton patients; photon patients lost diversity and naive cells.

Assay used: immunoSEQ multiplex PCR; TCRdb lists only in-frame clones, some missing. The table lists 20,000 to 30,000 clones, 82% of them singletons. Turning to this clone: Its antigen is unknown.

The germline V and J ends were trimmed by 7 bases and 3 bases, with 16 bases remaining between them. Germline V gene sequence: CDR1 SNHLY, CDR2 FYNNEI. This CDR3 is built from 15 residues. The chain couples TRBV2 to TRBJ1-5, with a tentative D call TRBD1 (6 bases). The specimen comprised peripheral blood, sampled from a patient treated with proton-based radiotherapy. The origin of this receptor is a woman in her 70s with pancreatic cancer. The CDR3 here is CASKFGGLVNQPQHF. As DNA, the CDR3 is TGTGCCAGCAAATTTGGGGGGCTGGTCAATCAGCCCCAGCATTTT.